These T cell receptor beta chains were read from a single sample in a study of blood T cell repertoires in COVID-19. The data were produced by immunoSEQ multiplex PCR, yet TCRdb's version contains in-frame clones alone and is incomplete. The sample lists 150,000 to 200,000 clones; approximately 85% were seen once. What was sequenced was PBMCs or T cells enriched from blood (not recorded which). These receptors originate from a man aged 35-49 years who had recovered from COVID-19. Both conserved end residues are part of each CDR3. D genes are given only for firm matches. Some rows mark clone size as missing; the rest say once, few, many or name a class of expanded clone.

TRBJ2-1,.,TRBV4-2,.,CASSQVAGTGDEQFF,TGTGCCAGCAGCCAAGTTGCAGGGACTGGAGATGAGCAGTTCTTC
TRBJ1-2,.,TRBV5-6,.,CASSLKRGYNYGYTF,TGTGCCAGCAGCCTGAAAAGGGGATACAACTATGGCTACACCTTC
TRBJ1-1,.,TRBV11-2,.,CASSPQVRVGAFF,TGTGCCAGCAGCCCCCAGGTGAGGGTAGGAGCTTTCTTT
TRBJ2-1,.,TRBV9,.,CASSVSGISYNEQFF,TGTGCCAGCAGCGTAAGCGGCATCTCCTACAATGAGCAGTTCTTC
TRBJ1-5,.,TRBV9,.,CASSPSGGAPSNQPQHF,TGTGCCAGCAGCCCTTCTGGGGGGGCACCTAGCAATCAGCCCCAGCATTTT
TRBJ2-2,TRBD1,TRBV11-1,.,CASSLPDRVPGELFF,TGTGCCAGCAGCTTACCAGACAGGGTCCCAGGGGAGCTGTTTTTT
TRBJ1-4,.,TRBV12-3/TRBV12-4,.,CASRVGVDEKLFF,TGTGCCAGCAGAGTCGGGGTGGATGAAAAACTGTTTTTT
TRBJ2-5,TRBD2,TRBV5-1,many,CASSLQRGLAETQYF,TGCGCCAGCAGCTTGCAGCGGGGTTTGGCAGAGACCCAGTACTTC
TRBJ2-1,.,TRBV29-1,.,CSVRQQYNEQFF,TGCAGCGTTCGACAGCAGTACAATGAGCAGTTCTTC
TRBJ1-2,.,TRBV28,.,CASSLREGLGGYTF,TGTGCCAGCAGTTTAAGGGAGGGTTTGGGAGGCTACACCTTC
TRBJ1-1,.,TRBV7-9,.,CASSRITGWGTEAFF,TGTGCCAGCAGCCGTATAACAGGGTGGGGCACTGAAGCTTTCTTT
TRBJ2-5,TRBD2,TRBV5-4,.,CASSLGAGDQETQYF,TGTGCCAGCAGCTTGGGAGCGGGGGACCAAGAGACCCAGTACTTC
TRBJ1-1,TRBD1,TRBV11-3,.,CASRNRGLWVTEAFF,TGTGCCAGCAGAAACAGGGGGCTGTGGGTCACTGAAGCTTTCTTT
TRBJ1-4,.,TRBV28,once,CASSLQGFGEKLFF,TGTGCCAGCAGTTTGCAGGGGTTTGGGGAAAAACTGTTTTTT
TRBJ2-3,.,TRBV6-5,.,CASSYGRISTDTQYF,TGTGCCAGCAGTTACGGCCGAATAAGCACAGATACGCAGTATTTT
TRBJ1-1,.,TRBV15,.,CATKQRGWNTEAFF,TGTGCCACCAAGCAGCGGGGGTGGAACACTGAAGCTTTCTTT
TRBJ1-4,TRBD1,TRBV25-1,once,CASSWHQTGSGEKLFF,TGTGCCAGCAGTTGGCACCAGACAGGGTCAGGGGAAAAACTGTTTTTT
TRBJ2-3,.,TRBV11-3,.,CASSLDSPTDTQYF,TGTGCCAGCAGCTTAGATAGTCCTACAGATACGCAGTATTTT
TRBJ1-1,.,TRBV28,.,CASRPPGDTEAFF,TGTGCCAGCAGGCCGCCGGGAGATACTGAAGCTTTCTTT
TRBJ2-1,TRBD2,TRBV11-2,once,CASSSLLAGEHYNEQFF,TGTGCCAGCAGCTCGTTGCTAGCGGGGGAACACTACAATGAGCAGTTCTTC
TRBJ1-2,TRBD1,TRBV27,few,CASSLQQGYSGYTF,TGTGCCAGCAGTTTACAACAGGGGTATAGCGGCTACACCTTC
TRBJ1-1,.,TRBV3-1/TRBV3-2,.,CASSRQGWNTEAFF,TGTGCCAGCAGCCGCCAGGGGTGGAACACTGAAGCTTTCTTT
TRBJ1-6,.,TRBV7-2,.,CASSRKIPGTLNNSPLHF,TGTGCCAGCAGCCGGAAAATACCCGGGACATTGAATAATTCACCCCTCCACTTT
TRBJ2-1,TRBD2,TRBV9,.,CASSVGTSGGGDEQFF,TGTGCCAGCAGCGTCGGGACTAGCGGTGGGGGGGATGAGCAGTTCTTC
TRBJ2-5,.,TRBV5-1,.,CASSLATEREETQYF,TGCGCCAGCAGCTTGGCTACGGAGAGAGAAGAGACCCAGTACTTC
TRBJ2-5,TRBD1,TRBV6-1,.,CASSERIDREETQYF,TGTGCCAGCAGTGAGCGTATCGACAGGGAAGAGACCCAGTACTTC
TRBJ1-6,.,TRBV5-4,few,CASKYGQSPLHF,TGTGCCAGCAAGTATGGTCAGTCACCCCTCCACTTT
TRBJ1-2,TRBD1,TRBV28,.,CASSSPGTVTYGYTF,TGTGCCAGCAGTTCACCCGGGACAGTCACTTATGGCTACACCTTC